Listed below are T cell receptor beta chains from one sample, sequenced in a study of T cells in Graves' hyperthyroidism and ophthalmopathy. TCRdb re-called the multiplex PCR reads through MiXCR, storing one row per CDR3 protein. This sample carries more than 300,000 distinct CDR3 sequences, roughly 17% of them seen once, and the ten largest clones take roughly a third. The specimen sequenced was blood. These receptors all stem from a woman in her 30s with Graves' hyperthyroidism that later progressed to Graves' ophthalmopathy. Both conserved end residues are part of each CDR3. Fields, in order: J gene, D gene, V gene, clone size, CDR3 DNA, CDR3 protein. The D gene is left open where the match is weak. Clone size appears in some rows only: once, few, many, or a class for an expanded clone.

j_call: TRBJ2-7
d_call: -
v_call: TRBV2
clone_size: many
cdr3_nt: TGTGCCAGCAGTGAATCGCCAGGTCTATCCTACGAGCAGTACTTC
cdr3_aa: CASSESPGLSYEQYF

j_call: TRBJ2-1
d_call: -
v_call: TRBV13
clone_size: many
cdr3_nt: TGTGCCAGCAGCTTCACCCCAGGGATCGGTGCGCAGTTCTTC
cdr3_aa: CASSFTPGIGAQFF

j_call: TRBJ1-5
d_call: TRBD1
v_call: TRBV12-3/TRBV12-4
clone_size: many
cdr3_nt: TGTGCCAGCAGCACCGGGACAGGCTATCAGCCCCAGCATTTT
cdr3_aa: CASSTGTGYQPQHF

j_call: TRBJ1-2
d_call: -
v_call: TRBV5-1
clone_size: -
cdr3_nt: TGCGCCAGCGGGACCCCGAAGAGGGCTAACTATGGCTACACCTTC
cdr3_aa: CASGTPKRANYGYTF

j_call: TRBJ1-2
d_call: TRBD1
v_call: TRBV7-9
clone_size: -
cdr3_nt: TGTGCCAGCAGCGACCCGACAGGGGGGAGCTATGGCTACACCTTC
cdr3_aa: CASSDPTGGSYGYTF

j_call: TRBJ1-5
d_call: -
v_call: TRBV5-1
clone_size: many
cdr3_nt: TGCGCCAGCAGCCCGCTGGGGGATAGCAATCAGCCCCAGCATTTT
cdr3_aa: CASSPLGDSNQPQHF

j_call: TRBJ2-3
d_call: TRBD2
v_call: TRBV28
clone_size: many
cdr3_nt: TGTGCCAGCCGACTAGCGGGGGATACAGATACGCAGTATTTT
cdr3_aa: CASRLAGDTDTQYF

j_call: TRBJ1-2
d_call: -
v_call: TRBV4-1
clone_size: few
cdr3_nt: TGCGCCAGCAGCCCTCTCAGGACCAACTATGGCTACACCTTC
cdr3_aa: CASSPLRTNYGYTF

j_call: TRBJ2-5
d_call: -
v_call: TRBV19
clone_size: many
cdr3_nt: TGTGCCAGTAGTATAGCAGAGACAGCGTTACAAGAGACCCAGTACTTC
cdr3_aa: CASSIAETALQETQYF

j_call: TRBJ2-7
d_call: TRBD1
v_call: TRBV5-4
clone_size: few
cdr3_nt: TGTGCCAGCAGGCCGGACAGGTTTTCGCACGAGCAGTACTTC
cdr3_aa: CASRPDRFSHEQYF

j_call: TRBJ1-5
d_call: -
v_call: TRBV28
clone_size: many
cdr3_nt: TGTGCCAGCAGCCCTACCCGGGATGATCAGCCCCAGCATTTT
cdr3_aa: CASSPTRDDQPQHF

j_call: TRBJ2-1
d_call: TRBD2
v_call: TRBV19
clone_size: -
cdr3_nt: TGTGCCAGTAGCCAACTTCCCGGGACTAGCGTATTTCAGTCCTACAATGAGCAGTTCTTC
cdr3_aa: CASSQLPGTSVFQSYNEQFF

j_call: TRBJ1-1
d_call: -
v_call: TRBV30
clone_size: many
cdr3_nt: TGTGCCTGGATGAGCTACTGGAACACTGAAGCTTTCTTT
cdr3_aa: CAWMSYWNTEAFF

j_call: TRBJ1-1
d_call: -
v_call: TRBV28
clone_size: many
cdr3_nt: TGTGCCAGCAGTCCGCGGGAGCCGGAAATACCGAACACTGAAGCTTTCTTT
cdr3_aa: CASSPREPEIPNTEAFF

j_call: TRBJ2-3
d_call: TRBD1
v_call: TRBV7-8
clone_size: -
cdr3_nt: TGTGCCAGCAGCGTGACAGGGGTAACCACAGATACGCAGTATTTT
cdr3_aa: CASSVTGVTTDTQYF

j_call: TRBJ2-2
d_call: TRBD2
v_call: TRBV27
clone_size: many
cdr3_nt: TGTGCCAGCAGTTTAAGATTTCGAGGTCTAGCGGGGGGCAACACCGGGGAGCTGTTTTTT
cdr3_aa: CASSLRFRGLAGGNTGELFF

j_call: TRBJ2-3
d_call: TRBD1
v_call: TRBV6-1
clone_size: many
cdr3_nt: TGTGCTACTACCGGGACAGGGTCCACAGATACGCAGTATTTT
cdr3_aa: CATTGTGSTDTQYF

j_call: TRBJ2-2
d_call: TRBD1
v_call: TRBV24-1
clone_size: many
cdr3_nt: TGTGCCACCAGGAGTGGGACAGGGGCCGGGGAGCTGTTTTTT
cdr3_aa: CATRSGTGAGELFF

j_call: TRBJ2-7
d_call: -
v_call: TRBV5-1
clone_size: -
cdr3_nt: TGCGCCAGCAGCTTGGGTGCTACAGCAACCTACGAGCAGTACTTC
cdr3_aa: CASSLGATATYEQYF

j_call: TRBJ2-1
d_call: -
v_call: TRBV11-3
clone_size: -
cdr3_nt: TGTGCCAGCAGCTTAGAACCCGATCTCCAAGTGTTCTTC
cdr3_aa: CASSLEPDLQVFF

j_call: TRBJ2-1
d_call: TRBD2
v_call: TRBV6-1
clone_size: many
cdr3_nt: TGTGCCAGCAGTGGAGGTAGCGGGAGGTCTCCATACAATGAGCAGTTCTTC
cdr3_aa: CASSGGSGRSPYNEQFF

j_call: TRBJ2-7
d_call: TRBD2
v_call: TRBV28
clone_size: many
cdr3_nt: TGTGCCAGCAGTTCAGCGGGAGGGAGCTCCGAGCAGTACTTC
cdr3_aa: CASSSAGGSSEQYF

j_call: TRBJ1-4
d_call: -
v_call: TRBV6-1
clone_size: -
cdr3_nt: TGTGCCAGCAGGAAGACAGTCGGGGGGACTAATGAAAAACTGTTTTTT
cdr3_aa: CASRKTVGGTNEKLFF

j_call: TRBJ2-6
d_call: -
v_call: TRBV7-9
clone_size: few
cdr3_nt: TGTGCCAGCAGCGTTACAGGGTCGGGGGCCAACGTCCTGACTTTC
cdr3_aa: CASSVTGSGANVLTF

j_call: TRBJ2-1
d_call: -
v_call: TRBV3-1
clone_size: many
cdr3_nt: TGTGCCAGCAGCACACCGGGACGGGCGGATGAGCAGTTCTTC
cdr3_aa: CASSTPGRADEQFF

j_call: TRBJ2-3
d_call: TRBD1
v_call: TRBV12-3/TRBV12-4
clone_size: many
cdr3_nt: TGTGCCAGCAGTTTAGTTGGCAGGGGGCTACTTGTAAGCACAGATACGCAGTATTTT
cdr3_aa: CASSLVGRGLLVSTDTQYF

j_call: TRBJ2-3
d_call: TRBD2
v_call: TRBV7-9
clone_size: few
cdr3_nt: TGTGCCAGCAGCTTAGGCCTAGCGGGGATGGCAGATACGCAGTATTTT
cdr3_aa: CASSLGLAGMADTQYF

j_call: TRBJ1-1
d_call: TRBD1
v_call: TRBV6-2/TRBV6-3
clone_size: many
cdr3_nt: TGTGCCAGCAGAACAACAGGGGTCAACACTGAAGCTTTCTTT
cdr3_aa: CASRTTGVNTEAFF

j_call: TRBJ2-5
d_call: -
v_call: TRBV5-1
clone_size: -
cdr3_nt: TGCGCCAGCAGCCGCCGGGCACAAGAGACCCAGTACTTC
cdr3_aa: CASSRRAQETQYF

j_call: TRBJ1-1
d_call: -
v_call: TRBV10-2
clone_size: many
cdr3_nt: TGCGCCAGCAGTGATTTCCACAGTAACACTGAAGCTTTCTTT
cdr3_aa: CASSDFHSNTEAFF

j_call: TRBJ2-2
d_call: -
v_call: TRBV28
clone_size: -
cdr3_nt: TGTGCCAGCAGAATCGAGAACACCGGGGAGCTGTTTTTT
cdr3_aa: CASRIENTGELFF

j_call: TRBJ2-3
d_call: -
v_call: TRBV24-1
clone_size: few
cdr3_nt: TGTGCCACCAGTGAGTATCGCCCAGATACGCAGTATTTT
cdr3_aa: CATSEYRPDTQYF

j_call: TRBJ1-2
d_call: -
v_call: TRBV12-3/TRBV12-4
clone_size: few
cdr3_nt: TGTGCCAGCAGTTTAGTTTACGAGGTCTATGGCTACACCTTC
cdr3_aa: CASSLVYEVYGYTF

j_call: TRBJ2-7
d_call: -
v_call: TRBV11-2
clone_size: many
cdr3_nt: TGTGCCAGCAGCCAATTAGAATACGAGCAGTACTTC
cdr3_aa: CASSQLEYEQYF

j_call: TRBJ1-5
d_call: -
v_call: TRBV7-2
clone_size: many
cdr3_nt: TGTGCCAGCAGCTTAGAGTACAATCAGCCCCAGCATTTT
cdr3_aa: CASSLEYNQPQHF

j_call: TRBJ2-7
d_call: TRBD2
v_call: TRBV27
clone_size: many
cdr3_nt: TGTGCCAGCAGGACAGCGGGAGATTTCAACGAGCAGTACTTC
cdr3_aa: CASRTAGDFNEQYF

j_call: TRBJ1-2
d_call: TRBD1
v_call: TRBV30
clone_size: -
cdr3_nt: TGTGCCCAGGGGACAGGGCGTTACTATGGCTACACCTTC
cdr3_aa: CAQGTGRYYGYTF

j_call: TRBJ2-1
d_call: -
v_call: TRBV28
clone_size: many
cdr3_nt: TGTGCCAGCAGTTTAAAGGGGTTCGAGCAGTTCTTC
cdr3_aa: CASSLKGFEQFF

j_call: TRBJ1-2
d_call: TRBD1
v_call: TRBV27
clone_size: many
cdr3_nt: TGTGCCAGCAGGTTCCAGGGGGGGGATGGCTACACCTTC
cdr3_aa: CASRFQGGDGYTF

j_call: TRBJ2-1
d_call: -
v_call: TRBV25-1
clone_size: -
cdr3_nt: TGTGCCAGCAGTGAGGGTAGATACAATGAGCAGTTCTTC
cdr3_aa: CASSEGRYNEQFF

j_call: TRBJ2-3
d_call: TRBD2
v_call: TRBV2
clone_size: -
cdr3_nt: TGTGCCAGCAGTGAAGCCACTAGCGGGCTCACAGATACGCAGTATTTT
cdr3_aa: CASSEATSGLTDTQYF

j_call: TRBJ2-1
d_call: TRBD2
v_call: TRBV4-1
clone_size: few
cdr3_nt: TGCGCCAGCAGCCCCGGGACTAGCGGGTCTTACAATGAGCAGTTCTTC
cdr3_aa: CASSPGTSGSYNEQFF

j_call: TRBJ2-1
d_call: -
v_call: TRBV4-1
clone_size: few
cdr3_nt: TGCGCCAGCAGCCAAGGCATACTAGCCCGGAATGAGCAGTTCTTC
cdr3_aa: CASSQGILARNEQFF

j_call: TRBJ1-1
d_call: -
v_call: TRBV3-1
clone_size: -
cdr3_nt: TGTGCCAGCAGCCAAGTTGTAGGATGGGGCACTGAAGCTTTCTTT
cdr3_aa: CASSQVVGWGTEAFF

j_call: TRBJ2-5
d_call: TRBD1
v_call: TRBV11-2
clone_size: many
cdr3_nt: TGTGCCAGCAGCTTAGATCAAAATACCTATGGACAGGACCAAGAGACCCAGTACTTC
cdr3_aa: CASSLDQNTYGQDQETQYF

j_call: TRBJ2-7
d_call: -
v_call: TRBV7-9
clone_size: many
cdr3_nt: TGTGCCAGCAGCTTACCCTCCCTCAGGGATTCCTCCTACGAGCAGTACTTC
cdr3_aa: CASSLPSLRDSSYEQYF

j_call: TRBJ1-5
d_call: -
v_call: TRBV6-1
clone_size: many
cdr3_nt: TGTGCCAGCAGTGAAGGGAGAGCTGGTGGGCATTTT
cdr3_aa: CASSEGRAGGHF

j_call: TRBJ2-2
d_call: -
v_call: TRBV5-6
clone_size: -
cdr3_nt: TGTGCCAGCAGCTTGGACCCGGGTCGGACCGGGGAGCTGTTTTTT
cdr3_aa: CASSLDPGRTGELFF

j_call: TRBJ2-1
d_call: TRBD2
v_call: TRBV20-1
clone_size: -
cdr3_nt: TGCAGTGCCGGGACTAGCGGGAGGCACAATGAGCAGTTCTTC
cdr3_aa: CSAGTSGRHNEQFF

j_call: TRBJ2-1
d_call: -
v_call: TRBV7-2
clone_size: few
cdr3_nt: TGTGCCAGCAGCTTGCTTCCGCCCGGGATAGAGGACTATGAGCAGTTCTTC
cdr3_aa: CASSLLPPGIEDYEQFF

j_call: TRBJ2-5
d_call: TRBD1
v_call: TRBV6-1
clone_size: many
cdr3_nt: TGTGCCAGCAGACAGGGGGTCGTGGAGACCCAGTACTTC
cdr3_aa: CASRQGVVETQYF

j_call: TRBJ1-1
d_call: -
v_call: TRBV19
clone_size: many
cdr3_nt: TGTGCCAGTAGTATAATCGGCGCTAACACTGAAGCTTTCTTT
cdr3_aa: CASSIIGANTEAFF

j_call: TRBJ2-2
d_call: -
v_call: TRBV6-1
clone_size: many
cdr3_nt: TGTGCCAGCAGTCGTAACAGGGCCCCGAACACCGGGGAGCTGTTTTTT
cdr3_aa: CASSRNRAPNTGELFF

j_call: TRBJ2-7
d_call: -
v_call: TRBV2
clone_size: many
cdr3_nt: TGTGCCAGCAGCCCGGACAATCCCTACGAGCAGTACTTC
cdr3_aa: CASSPDNPYEQYF

j_call: TRBJ2-2
d_call: -
v_call: TRBV6-1
clone_size: many
cdr3_nt: TGTGCCAGCAGGCTAGACATAAACACCGGGGAGCTGTTTTTT
cdr3_aa: CASRLDINTGELFF

j_call: TRBJ1-4
d_call: -
v_call: TRBV20-1
clone_size: many
cdr3_nt: TGCAGTGCTAGTCCGACCGGGGGATTTGGGGATGAAAAACTGTTTTTT
cdr3_aa: CSASPTGGFGDEKLFF

j_call: TRBJ2-7
d_call: -
v_call: TRBV28
clone_size: many
cdr3_nt: TGTGCCAGCAGCCCACAATCGGTTGTCGTCTACGAGCAGTACTTC
cdr3_aa: CASSPQSVVVYEQYF

j_call: TRBJ1-5
d_call: -
v_call: TRBV3-1
clone_size: few
cdr3_nt: TGTGCCAGCAGCCAAGATTCCGGATTAGAGGCCCAGCATTTT
cdr3_aa: CASSQDSGLEAQHF

j_call: TRBJ2-7
d_call: TRBD2
v_call: TRBV2
clone_size: many
cdr3_nt: TGTGCCAGCCAGCAACTAGCGGGAGGTATAGAGCAGTACTTC
cdr3_aa: CASQQLAGGIEQYF